A selection of T cell receptor beta chains follows, all from one sample in a study of shared clonotypes between healthy human individuals. Measured with immunoSEQ multiplex PCR; TCRdb has only the in-frame clones, and not every one. Counted here are fewer than 1.8 million clones, approximately 98.5% occurring once; the ten biggest clones make up under 0.45%. The sample was naive CD4+ T cells sorted from blood. The receptors here all came from a man younger than 40 in good health. CDR3s include the opening cysteine and the closing phenylalanine or tryptophan.

j_call v_call cdr3_aa
TRBJ2-7 TRBV10-3 CATGGYYEQYF
TRBJ1-5 TRBV7-6 CASSSGGVQPQHF
TRBJ1-4 TRBV7-9 CASSRTSGPGNEKLFF
TRBJ2-2 TRBV5-1 CASRPPGTGELFF
TRBJ2-5 TRBV5-1 CASSLEPSGTQYF
TRBJ2-3 TRBV5-1 CASSFAGSTDTQYF
TRBJ2-7 TRBV10-1 CASSEGTSGSTYEQYF
TRBJ2-1 TRBV5-1 CASSLTGFNEQFF
TRBJ2-2 TRBV5-4 CASSSNSGRVGTGELFF
TRBJ2-7 TRBV19 CASRKHGTGGNSYEQYF
TRBJ2-7 TRBV12-5 CASGFHVRGPYEQYF
TRBJ1-4 TRBV6-1 CASSWGVGNEKLFF
TRBJ2-5 TRBV11-2 CASSLDGTVQETQYF
TRBJ2-2 TRBV11-2 CASSPHLAGYENTGELFF
TRBJ2-1 TRBV7-2 CASSLGVGGWQFF
TRBJ2-7 TRBV7-2 CASSSRPPQGEQYF
TRBJ2-7 TRBV18 CASSPVGGASYEQYF
TRBJ1-2 TRBV28 CASSLTQGASYGYTF
TRBJ2-5 TRBV7-7 CASSLAPQETQYF
TRBJ2-7 TRBV7-6 CASSTSSGGLHYEQYF
TRBJ1-5 TRBV19 CASSIPAPNQPQHF